The 32 T cell receptor beta chains below all came from one sample that was sequenced in a study of T cells expressing NK-cell markers. TCRdb re-called the 5' RACE reads and catalogs CDR3 proteins one per entry, DNA excluded. The ten most abundant clones cover roughly 1.4% of a sample with under 600,000 distinct CDR3 sequences. Sequenced sample: blood T cells: a sorted CD56 or NKG2C T cell subset, CD4+ or CD8+ T cells, or bulk PBMC T cells (not recorded which). The receptor set was obtained from a woman in her fifties or sixties in good health.

The gene calls are TRBV5-1 and TRBJ2-7; with no DNA, the TCRdb D assignment of TRBD1 cannot be verified. Germline CDR1 and CDR2: SGHRS and YFSETQ. CDR3 size: 13 residues. Here the CDR3 reads CASSPRGSPEQYF.

CDR3: CSAAPTLNTGELFF. The gene calls are TRBV20-1 and TRBJ2-2; TCRdb names TRBD1, which stays unverified in the absence of DNA. The CDR3 is 14 amino acids. Germline CDR1 DFQATT, CDR2 SNEGSKA (reference sequence).

The V and J genes are TRBV6-5 and TRBJ2-7; the TCRdb D gene call, TRBD2, has no DNA to confirm it. The germline V gene encodes CDR1 MNHEY and CDR2 SVGAGI. The CDR3 is 15 amino acids. CDR3 in amino acids: CASSYDTSGGYEQYF.

This sequence joins TRBV20-1 and TRBJ2-1; TCRdb selects TRBD2, and the lack of DNA leaves this call unchecked. The CDR3 sequence is 13 residues long. CDR1 DFQATT and CDR2 SNEGSKA come from the germline V gene (reference sequence). The chain's CDR3 is CSVTGLAGIEQFF.

The rearrangement uses TRBV6-2 or TRBV6-3 and TRBJ1-1; absent DNA, TCRdb's TRBD1 call cannot be checked. Germline loops: CDR1 MNHEY, CDR2 SVGEGT. This CDR3 is built from 14 residues. CDR3 protein: CASSPQVRFTEAFF.

This chain uses TRBV29-1 with TRBJ2-5; the D call of TRBD1 rests on TCRdb alone, since no DNA is present to check it. The CDR3 length is 14 residues. The germline V gene encodes CDR1 SQVTM and CDR2 ANQGSEA. The CDR3 reads CSVVWPGQGETQYF.

The chain uses TRBV7-8 and TRBJ2-2. CDR1 and CDR2 from the germline V gene are SGHVS and FQNEAQ. The CDR3 totals 14 residues. This CDR3 is CASSLGSWAGELFF.

This chain connects TRBV20-1 to TRBJ1-2; TCRdb designates TRBD1, a call that cannot be tested without DNA. Germline V gene data show CDR1 as DFQATT and CDR2 as SNEGSKA (reference sequence). The CDR3 totals 16 residues. CDR3 residues: CSAVGATGQTNYGYTF.

V gene TRBV12-3 or TRBV12-4 combines with J gene TRBJ2-1; with no DNA, the TCRdb D assignment of TRBD2 cannot be verified. The CDR3 has 16 residues. The CDR3 loop reads CASSLARGGSRDEQFF.

Here the CDR3 reads CSVVRSGSGEQFF. The rearrangement links TRBV29-1 to TRBJ2-1; checking the TCRdb D call of TRBD2 is not possible without DNA. The CDR3 loop spans 13 amino acids. The V gene's germline CDR1 is SQVTM and CDR2 ANQGSEA.

This chain connects TRBV20-1 to TRBJ2-1; TCRdb outputs TRBD1, but without DNA this stays unchecked. The CDR3 spans 15 residues. Germline V lookup: CDR1 DFQATT, CDR2 SNEGSKA (reference sequence). The CDR3 protein is CSATGPPRPYNEQFF.

The chain carries TRBV3-1 and TRBJ2-1; TCRdb's D call of TRBD2 is untestable without DNA. The CDR3 is 19 amino acids. Per germline, CDR1 LGHDT and CDR2 YNNKEL (reference sequence). The CDR3 reads CASSQHARVRGSSYNEQFF.

The gene calls are TRBV28 and TRBJ1-5; the D gene TCRdb calls, TRBD1, cannot be checked with no DNA. CDR3 size: 16 residues. Germline V gives CDR1 MDHEN, CDR2 SYDVKM. This CDR3 reads CASSSPQAGRDQPQHF.

This sequence joins TRBV12-3 or TRBV12-4 and TRBJ2-3. The CDR3 has 11 amino acids. The CDR3 sequence: CASQSTDTQYF.

The chain combines TRBV27 with TRBJ2-2. The CDR3 runs to 13 residues. The germline V gene encodes CDR1 MNHEY and CDR2 SMNVEV (reference sequence). The CDR3 sequence is CASSLYKLGELFF.

The chain combines TRBV20-1 with TRBJ2-1; there is no DNA to check the TCRdb D call of TRBD2. Germline V gene lookup returns CDR1 DFQATT and CDR2 SNEGSKA (reference sequence). The length of the CDR3 is 13 residues. The CDR3 is CSAKQGRENEQFF.

The V call is TRBV5-5, the J call TRBJ1-5. This CDR3 has 14 residues. CDR1 and CDR2 from the germline V gene are SGHKS and YYEKEE (reference sequence). The CDR3 spells CASSSGRSNQPQHF.

The gene calls are TRBV5-1 and TRBJ1-2; TCRdb's D call, TRBD1, is unchecked because there is no DNA. CDR3 size: 15 residues. The germline gives CDR1 SGHRS, CDR2 YFSETQ. CDR3 sequence reads: CASSLAEQGSYGYTF.

The rearrangement links TRBV4-1 to TRBJ2-1; TCRdb reports TRBD2, a call that lacks DNA to check it against. The CDR3 length is 15 residues. The germline gives CDR1 MGHRA, CDR2 YSYEKL. CDR3 loop: CASSRLAGVDNEQFF.

The chain has TRBV10-3 and TRBJ1-2. The CDR3 consists of 14 residues. Per germline, CDR1 ENHRY and CDR2 SYGVKD. The CDR3 spells CAISESGAWSGYTF.

This chain joins TRBV28 and TRBJ2-1; TCRdb calls TRBD2, which cannot be checked without DNA. Germline-derived CDR1 and CDR2 are MDHEN and SYDVKM. CDR3 length equals 17 residues. The CDR3 is CASSPGLAGPSVHSQFF.

The chain uses TRBV12-3 or TRBV12-4 and TRBJ1-5; TCRdb's D call, TRBD1, is unchecked because there is no DNA. This CDR3 is 16 amino acids long. CDR3 loop: CASSYTGTGGTQPQHF.

V is TRBV20-1 and J is TRBJ2-1; no DNA is available, so the TRBD1 call from TCRdb remains unchecked. This CDR3 has 16 amino acids. Germline loops: CDR1 DFQATT, CDR2 SNEGSKA (reference sequence). This CDR3 reads CSARFGAANSYNEQFF.

V usage is TRBV25-1 and J usage is TRBJ2-5. The CDR3 runs to 16 residues. Germline-derived CDR1 and CDR2 are MGHDK and SYGVNS. The CDR3: CASSDLKSNLGETQYF.

This chain uses TRBV3-1 with TRBJ2-1. CDR1 and CDR2 from the germline V gene are LGHDT and YNNKEL (reference sequence). The CDR3 consists of 14 residues. The CDR3: CASSQEVGLGEQFF.

V and J are TRBV6-5 and TRBJ2-2; checking the TCRdb D call of TRBD2 is not possible without DNA. The CDR3 is 16 residues long. Germline values: CDR1 MNHEY, CDR2 SVGAGI. This chain's CDR3 is CASSSRLVSGTGELFF.

The chain joins TRBV4-2 to TRBJ2-5; TCRdb outputs TRBD2, but without DNA this stays unchecked. This CDR3 is 16 amino acids long. Germline loops: CDR1 LGHNA, CDR2 YNFKEQ. The CDR3 here is CASSALAGTSQETQYF.

The chain employs TRBV29-1 and TRBJ2-1; no DNA is available, so the TRBD1 call from TCRdb remains unchecked. This CDR3 has 14 residues. From germline, CDR1 is SQVTM and CDR2 ANQGSEA. The CDR3 here is CSAGVNPLYNEQFF.

The rearrangement uses TRBV7-3 and TRBJ2-5; lacking DNA, the TRBD1 call made by TCRdb goes unchecked. Germline CDR1 SGHTA, CDR2 FQGTGA. There are 13 residues in the CDR3. The CDR3 sequence: CASSKGRGETQYF.

The chain uses TRBV7-9 and TRBJ2-1. The germline CDR1 and CDR2 sequences are SEHNR and FQNEAQ (reference sequence). The CDR3 totals 14 residues. CDR3 protein: CASSFETGGNEQFF.

The chain combines TRBV6-6 with TRBJ1-6; no DNA is available, so the TRBD1 call from TCRdb remains unchecked. Germline loops: CDR1 MNHNY, CDR2 SVGAGI (reference sequence). This CDR3 spans 14 amino acids. This CDR3 reads CASRPGQASSPLHF.

The chain recombines TRBV29-1 with TRBJ1-2. The CDR3 contains 12 residues. Germline CDR1 SQVTM, CDR2 ANQGSEA. The CDR3 region is CSVGGPNFGYTF. The complete variable domain, with remaining parts taken from reference TRBV29-1 and TRBJ1-2, reads SAVISQKPSRDICQRGTSLTIQCQVDSQVTMMFWYRQQPGQSLTLIATANQGSEATYESGFVIDKFPISRPNLTFSTLTVSNMSPEDSSIYLCSVGGPNFGYTFGSGTRLTVV.